Listed here is a single T cell receptor beta chain. What it binds is unknown. Produced via immunoSEQ multiplex PCR; TCRdb's table is partial and in-frame only. The sample includes about 120,000 clones, roughly nine tenths seen only once; the top ten take over 5%. This sample was included in a study of T cell responses to AZD1222 COVID-19 vaccine. Germline values: CDR1 LGHDT, CDR2 YNNKEL (reference sequence). This CDR3 contains 16 residues. V was trimmed by 0 bases and J by 5 bases, leaving 14 bases between them. Broader study findings: Spike was spanned by vaccine-associated CD4 TCRs, which were dominant at 160-218 and 743-854. The study identified only a handful of AZD1222 recipients as seropositive at baseline.

The chain couples TRBV3-1 (or the pseudogene TRBV3-2) to TRBJ1-3; D not certain. The specimen comprised peripheral blood, sampled on day 0 of AZD1222 vaccination. The sequence came from an adult in good health. The chain's CDR3 is CASSQEPVRGRNTIYF. Here the CDR3 DNA reads TGTGCCAGCAGCCAAGAACCTGTACGAGGGAGAAACACCATATATTTT.